The 8 T cell receptor beta chains below were found in one sample sequenced in a study of blood T cell repertoires in COVID-19. Here immunoSEQ multiplex PCR was the method, and the copy in TCRdb shows in-frame clones only, minus some. The table has 53,000 or so clones, around 80% seen once. The sample taken for sequencing was peripheral blood. Receptors originate from a human donor with active or convalescent COVID-19. The donor label of this sample is uncertain.

CDR3 sequence (DNA): TGTGCCAGCAGCCAATCGGGACAGGGGAACACCATATATTTT. It yields the protein CASSQSGQGNTIYF. This chain links TRBV7-2 with TRBJ1-3; 10 nucleotides match TRBD1. V lost 5 bases, J lost 7 bases, and 5 bases stayed unmatched. The CDR3 sequence is 14 residues long. CDR1 is SGHTA, CDR2 FQGNSA, per germline. Based on the CDR3 plus reference TRBV7-2 and TRBJ1-3, the full variable domain is GAGVSQSPSNKVTEKGKDVELRCDPISGHTALYWYRQSLGQGLEFLIYFQGNSAPDKSGLPSDRFSAERTGGSVSTLTIQRTQQEDSAVYLCASSQSGQGNTIYFGEGSWLTVV.

This clone has only a few counts. This sequence joins TRBV9 and TRBJ2-3; maybe TRBD1 (6 bases). V shed 1 base and J shed 4 bases, with 16 bases lying between them. CDR3 length: 16 amino acids. Germline V CDR1 and CDR2: SGDLS, YYNGEE. The CDR3 nucleotides read TGTGCCAGCAGCGTACGGGCGGTTGGGGGCCCAGATACGCAGTATTTT. It is translated as CASSVRAVGGPDTQYF. Combining the CDR3 with reference TRBV9 and TRBJ2-3 gives the whole variable domain DSGVTQTPKHLITATGQRVTLRCSPRSGDLSVYWYQQSLDQGLQFLIQYYNGEERAKGNILERFSAQQFPDLHSELNLSSLELGDSALYFCASSVRAVGGPDTQYFGPGTRLTVL.

This clone showed up just a few times. This CDR3 reads CATSARGGAGELFF. CDR3 sequence (DNA): TGTGCCACCAGTGCCAGGGGCGGCGCCGGGGAGCTGTTTTTT. The chain couples TRBV24-1 to TRBJ2-2; a weak D match, TRBD1 (6 bases). Trimming stripped 5 bases from V and 6 bases from J, with 12 bases between. Germline V gene data show CDR1 as KGHDR and CDR2 as SFDVKD. This CDR3 spans 14 amino acids.

The chain is built from TRBV20-1 and TRBJ2-3; 8 bases map to TRBD1. In germline, CDR1 is DFQATT, CDR2 SNEGSKA (reference sequence). The ends lost 3 bases at V and 0 bases at J; junction bases unmatched: 5. The CDR3 consists of 15 residues. CDR3 residues: CSASVDRGSTDTQYF. DNA for the CDR3: TGCAGTGCTAGTGTCGACAGGGGTAGCACAGATACGCAGTATTTT.

This rearrangement joins TRBV6-4 to TRBJ2-3; 8 bases align to TRBD2. The CDR3 sequence is 16 residues long. Per germline, CDR1 MRHNA and CDR2 SNTAGT. V lost 6 bases, J lost 2 bases, and 10 bases stayed unmatched. CDR3 sequence: CASSPLAGRFTDTQYF. CDR3 nucleotides: TGTGCCAGCAGCCCGTTAGCGGGACGATTCACAGATACGCAGTATTTT.

The chain links TRBV6-6 to TRBJ1-2, with D possibly TRBD1 on 5 matching bases. In germline, CDR1 is MNHNY, CDR2 SVGAGI (reference sequence). The CDR3 extends over 14 amino acids. Trimming took off 0 bases at V and 8 bases at J, with 13 bases between the two ends. The CDR3 reads CASSYSTQGGGYTF. CDR3 DNA: TGTGCCAGCAGTTACTCGACGCAGGGAGGGGGCTACACCTTC.

This chain joins TRBV5-4 and TRBJ2-7; 14 bases line up with TRBD2. The CDR3 is 16 amino acids. CDR1 is SGHNT and CDR2 is YYREEE in the germline V gene (reference sequence). Trimming removed 4 bases from V and 4 bases from J; junction bases left unmatched: 7. CDR3 protein: CASSPGTSGSGYEQYF. The CDR3 coding sequence is TGTGCCAGCAGCCCCGGGACTAGCGGGAGTGGGTACGAGCAGTACTTC.

The rearrangement uses TRBV30 and TRBJ1-1; D uncertain. The V gene lost 1 base and the J gene lost 1 base, with 4 bases spanning the gap. The germline V gene has CDR1 GTSNPN and CDR2 SVGIG (reference sequence). The CDR3 covers 12 residues. Here the CDR3 DNA reads TGTGCCTGGAGTGCGGGGAACACTGAAGCTTTCTTT. Translated: CAWSAGNTEAFF. The variable domain in full, with the rest retrieved from reference TRBV30 and TRBJ1-1, is SQTIHQWPATLVQPVGSPLSLECTVEGTSNPNLYWYRQAAGRGLQLLFYSVGIGQISSEVPQNLSASRPQDRQFILSSKKLLLSDSGFYLCAWSAGNTEAFFGQGTRLTVV.